This entry features one T cell receptor beta chain sequence. This clone occurred a few times. This receptor's antigen is unknown. No qualities accompany the bases; no much larger clone lies one base away. TCR beta CDR3 regions were amplified from genomic DNA by bias-controlled multiplex PCR with the immunoSEQ v3 hsTCRB kit. TCR libraries were sequenced on an Illumina NextSeq 500 to 1.5 million to 2 million read pairs for survey level or about 5-6 million for deep level. From the authors' description of their analysis: Clonality was reported by immunoSEQ Analyzer software, which also assigned V, D and J genes and filtered out non-productive sequences. To compare repertoires between infused TIL and blood, productive Simpson clonality was used along with the Morisita overlap index of productive TRB rearrangements. Absolute clonotype counts in blood were estimated by multiplying the lymphocyte count by the CD3+ fraction and by the productive frequency of the clone. TCRdb took this table from immuneACCESS and kept in-frame rearrangements with V and J called. Such tables lack part of the clones; where checked against another copy, unresolved V genes explain under half of the gap, and the rest is unexplained. Clone size and the V and J calls come from that table; the DNA yielded D and trimming. Within this sample are roughly 58,000 clones, with 70% to 90% of them counted one time only. The ten largest clones add up to 2.5% to 3.5% of the sample.

This record comes from a study of TIL therapy for anti-PD-1-resistant metastatic lung cancer (dated by TCRdb to about 2021). For the study in its entirety: Tumors were collected before any PD-1/PD-L1 blockade, after which patients were given nivolumab, and patients who progressed were given lymphodepletion, an infusion of expanded TIL and IL-2. Most of the cohort had lung adenocarcinoma, including a few EGFR-mutant tumors and two ALK-rearranged tumors, and half of the patients were either current or former smokers. A median non-synonymous tumor mutation burden of around 1.4 mutations per megabase was determined across the cohort by whole-exome sequencing. T cell receptor beta sequencing of tumor and peripheral blood was used to follow clonotypes across the tumor, the expanded TIL product and serial blood samples. Enrolled patients had a median age of roughly 50 years (range 38-75) and a median tumor PD-L1 proportion score of less than 7.5%.

Per the publication, the time point label means: pre-treatment sample, taken before nivolumab and TIL therapy. Adults with stage 4 NSCLC were enrolled from late 2017 to January 2020 in a dual-center phase I trial. Samples came from a single-arm, open-label phase I trial of tumor-infiltrating lymphocyte therapy with nivolumab in advanced non-small cell lung cancer. Blood mononuclear cells from EDTA tubes were separated on a Ficoll gradient and snap-frozen as pellets, and DNA was extracted from the cells using a Qiagen mini-prep kit. Its CDR3 holds 16 amino acids, cysteine through phenylalanine. Kept here is only the CDR3 DNA, which spans 48 bases and is read in frame from base 1. Per the germline V gene (reference sequence), SEHNR is the CDR1 and FQNEAQ is the CDR2. V and J are trimmed by 6 bases and 3 bases, and the gene matches miss 10 bases of the junction. Results and caveats for the whole study, not just this receptor: The baseline peripheral repertoire was partially replaced by infused TIL clonotypes, which then decayed over months, and no apparent association between persistence and response was found. The study protocol defined all tumor marker inferences as exploratory. Generalizability was limited because the cohort was highly selected, with more treatment-naive, never-smoker and oncogene-addicted patients included than is typical.

This specimen consisted of blood, obtained at baseline. The source is a person aged 25-80 years with non-small cell lung cancer. The chain was built from TRBV7-9 and TRBJ2-3, with TRBD1 matching 9 junction bases. The CDR3 has the sequence CASSSTSQGATDTQYF. The DNA sequence reads TGTGCCAGCAGTTCTACCTCACAGGGGGCAACAGATACGCAGTATTTT.